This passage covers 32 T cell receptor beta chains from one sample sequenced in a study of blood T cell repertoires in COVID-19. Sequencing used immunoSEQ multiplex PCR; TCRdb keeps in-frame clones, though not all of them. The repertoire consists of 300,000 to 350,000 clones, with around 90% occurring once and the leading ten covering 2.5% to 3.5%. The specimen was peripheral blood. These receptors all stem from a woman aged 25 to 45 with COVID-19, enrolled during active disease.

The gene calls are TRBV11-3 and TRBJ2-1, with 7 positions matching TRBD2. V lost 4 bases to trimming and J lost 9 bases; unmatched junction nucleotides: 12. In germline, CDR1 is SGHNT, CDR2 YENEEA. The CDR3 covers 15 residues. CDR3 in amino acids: CASSSRLAPQPEQFF. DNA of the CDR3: TGTGCCAGCAGCTCGCGACTAGCCCCCCAACCTGAGCAGTTCTTC.

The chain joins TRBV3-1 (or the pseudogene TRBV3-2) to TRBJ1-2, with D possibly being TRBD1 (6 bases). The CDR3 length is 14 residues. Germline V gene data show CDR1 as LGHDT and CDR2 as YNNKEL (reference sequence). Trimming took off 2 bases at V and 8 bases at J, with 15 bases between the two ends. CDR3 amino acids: CASSQNGGAQGYTF. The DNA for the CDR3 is TGTGCCAGCAGCCAAAACGGGGGGGCTCAAGGCTACACCTTC.

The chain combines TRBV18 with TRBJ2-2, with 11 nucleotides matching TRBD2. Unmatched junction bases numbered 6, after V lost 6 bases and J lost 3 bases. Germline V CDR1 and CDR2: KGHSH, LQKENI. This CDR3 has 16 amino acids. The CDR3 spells CASSSLAGEDTGELFF. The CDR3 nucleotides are TGTGCCAGCTCCTCACTAGCGGGAGAAGACACCGGGGAGCTGTTTTTT.

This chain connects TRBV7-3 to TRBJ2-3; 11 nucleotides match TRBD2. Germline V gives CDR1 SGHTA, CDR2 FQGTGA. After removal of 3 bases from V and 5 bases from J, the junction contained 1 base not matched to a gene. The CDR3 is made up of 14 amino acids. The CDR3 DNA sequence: TGTGCCAGCAGCTTGGGACTAGCGGTAGATACGCAGTATTTT. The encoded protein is CASSLGLAVDTQYF.

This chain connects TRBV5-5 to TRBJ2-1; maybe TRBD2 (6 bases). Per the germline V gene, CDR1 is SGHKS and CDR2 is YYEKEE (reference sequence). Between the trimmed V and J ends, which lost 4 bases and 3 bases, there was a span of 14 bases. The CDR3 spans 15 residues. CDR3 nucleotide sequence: TGTGCCAGCAGCCCGTTAGGAGGGAGCTACAATGAGCAGTTCTTC. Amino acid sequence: CASSPLGGSYNEQFF. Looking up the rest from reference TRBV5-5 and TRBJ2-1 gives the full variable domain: DAGVTQSPTHLIKTRGQQVTLRCSPISGHKSVSWYQQVLGQGPQFIFQYYEKEERGRGNFPDRFSARQFPNYSSELNVNALLLGDSALYLCASSPLGGSYNEQFFGPGTRLTVL.

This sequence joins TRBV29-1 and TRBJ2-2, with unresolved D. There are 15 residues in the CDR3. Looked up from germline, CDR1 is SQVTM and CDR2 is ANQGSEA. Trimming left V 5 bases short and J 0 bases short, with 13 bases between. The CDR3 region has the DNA TGCAGCGTTACCCTTTTTCAGTCGAACACCGGGGAGCTGTTTTTT. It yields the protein CSVTLFQSNTGELFF.

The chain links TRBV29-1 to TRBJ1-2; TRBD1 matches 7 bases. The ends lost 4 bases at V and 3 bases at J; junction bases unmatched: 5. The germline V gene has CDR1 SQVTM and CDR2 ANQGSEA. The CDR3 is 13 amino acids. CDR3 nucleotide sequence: TGCAGCGTTGGGGACAGTGGGTACTATGGCTACACCTTC. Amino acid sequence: CSVGDSGYYGYTF.

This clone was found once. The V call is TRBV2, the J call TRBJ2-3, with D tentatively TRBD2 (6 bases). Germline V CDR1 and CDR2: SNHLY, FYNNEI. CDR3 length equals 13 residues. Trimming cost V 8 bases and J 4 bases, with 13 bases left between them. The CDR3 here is CASQGGPSDTQYF. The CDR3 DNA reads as TGTGCCAGCCAAGGAGGGCCCTCAGATACGCAGTATTTT. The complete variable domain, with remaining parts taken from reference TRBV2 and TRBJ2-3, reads EPEVTQTPSHQVTQMGQEVILRCVPISNHLYFYWYRQILGQKVEFLVSFYNNEISEKSEIFDDQFSVERPDGSNFTLKIRSTKLEDSAMYFCASQGGPSDTQYFGPGTRLTVL.

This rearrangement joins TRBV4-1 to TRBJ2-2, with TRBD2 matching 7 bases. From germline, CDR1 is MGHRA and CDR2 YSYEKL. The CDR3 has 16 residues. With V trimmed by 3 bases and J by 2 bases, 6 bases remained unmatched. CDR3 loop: CASSHGLAENTGELFF. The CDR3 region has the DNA TGCGCCAGCAGCCACGGTCTAGCGGAAAACACCGGGGAGCTGTTTTTT.

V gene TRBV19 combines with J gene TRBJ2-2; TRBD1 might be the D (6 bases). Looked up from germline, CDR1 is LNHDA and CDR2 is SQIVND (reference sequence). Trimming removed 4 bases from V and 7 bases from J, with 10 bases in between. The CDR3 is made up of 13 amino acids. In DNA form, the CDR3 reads TGTGCCAGTAGTAGTCAGGGGATCGGGGAGCTGTTTTTT. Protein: CASSSQGIGELFF.

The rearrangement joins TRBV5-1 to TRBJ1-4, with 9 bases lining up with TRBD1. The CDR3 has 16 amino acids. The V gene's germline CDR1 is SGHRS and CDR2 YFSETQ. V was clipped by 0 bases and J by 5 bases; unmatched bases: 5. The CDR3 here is CASSLEQGAGNEKLFF. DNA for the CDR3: TGCGCCAGCAGCTTGGAACAGGGGGCAGGGAATGAAAAACTGTTTTTT.

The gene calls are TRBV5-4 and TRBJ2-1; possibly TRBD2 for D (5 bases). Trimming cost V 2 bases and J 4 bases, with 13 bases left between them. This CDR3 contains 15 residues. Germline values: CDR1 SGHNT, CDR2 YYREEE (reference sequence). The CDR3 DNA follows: TGTGCCAGCAGCTTCTGGGGAGAGGCTTACAATGAGCAGTTCTTC. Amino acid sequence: CASSFWGEAYNEQFF.

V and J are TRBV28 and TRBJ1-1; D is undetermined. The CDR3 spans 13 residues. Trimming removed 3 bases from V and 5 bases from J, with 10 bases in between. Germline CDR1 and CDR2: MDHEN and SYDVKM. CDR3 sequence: CASSFRGETEAFF. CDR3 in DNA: TGTGCCAGCAGTTTCCGGGGAGAGACTGAAGCTTTCTTT.

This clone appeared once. The CDR3 nucleotides read TGTGCCAGCAGTTACGAGGCGAGCTCCTACAATGAGCAGTTCTTC. It yields the protein CASSYEASSYNEQFF. The rearrangement links TRBV6-5 to TRBJ2-1; D is uncertain. V lost 2 bases and J 0 bases, leaving 8 bases between the germline ends. Germline V gene lookup returns CDR1 MNHEY and CDR2 SVGAGI. This CDR3 has 15 amino acids.

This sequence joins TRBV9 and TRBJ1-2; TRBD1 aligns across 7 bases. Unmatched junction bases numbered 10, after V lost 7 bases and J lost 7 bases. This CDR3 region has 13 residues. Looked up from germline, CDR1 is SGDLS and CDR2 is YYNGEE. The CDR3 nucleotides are TGTGCCAGCGGAGACAGGGAAATACTTGGCTACACCTTC. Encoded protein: CASGDREILGYTF.

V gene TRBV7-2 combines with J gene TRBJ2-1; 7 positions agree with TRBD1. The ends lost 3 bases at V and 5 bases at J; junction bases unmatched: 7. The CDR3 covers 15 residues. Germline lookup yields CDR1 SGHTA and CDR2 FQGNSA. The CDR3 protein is CASSFSGTVNNEQFF. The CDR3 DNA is TGTGCCAGCAGCTTTTCCGGGACAGTTAACAATGAGCAGTTCTTC.

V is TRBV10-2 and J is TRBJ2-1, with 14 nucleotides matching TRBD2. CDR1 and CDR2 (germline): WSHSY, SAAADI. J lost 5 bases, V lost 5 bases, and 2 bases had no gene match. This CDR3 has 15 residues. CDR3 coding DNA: TGCGCCAGCAGTCTGGGACTAGCGGGAGACAATGAGCAGTTCTTC. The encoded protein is CASSLGLAGDNEQFF.

CDR3 in amino acids: CASLSGPYSNQPQHF. Written as DNA, the CDR3 is TGTGCCAGCTTGTCAGGCCCCTATAGCAATCAGCCCCAGCATTTT. The chain employs TRBV6-5 and TRBJ1-5; no definite D call. The CDR3 extends over 15 amino acids. With 8 bases removed from V and 0 bases from J, the gap between germline ends came to 14 bases. Germline CDR1 reads MNHEY; CDR2 reads SVGAGI.

CDR3 sequence: CAISESRLGGAGEAFF. The CDR3 region has the DNA TGTGCCATCAGTGAGTCGAGGTTGGGAGGGGCTGGTGAAGCTTTCTTT. This chain uses TRBV10-3 with TRBJ1-1, with D perhaps matching TRBD1 (5 bases). Germline assignment: CDR1 ENHRY and CDR2 SYGVKD. V lost 0 bases and J 7 bases, leaving 18 bases between the germline ends. The CDR3 is 16 residues long.

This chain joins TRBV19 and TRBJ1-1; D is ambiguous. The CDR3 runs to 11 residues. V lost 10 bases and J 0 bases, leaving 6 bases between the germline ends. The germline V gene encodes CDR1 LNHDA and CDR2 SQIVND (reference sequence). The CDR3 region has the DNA TGTGCCACCTCAGTGAACACTGAAGCTTTCTTT. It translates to CATSVNTEAFF.

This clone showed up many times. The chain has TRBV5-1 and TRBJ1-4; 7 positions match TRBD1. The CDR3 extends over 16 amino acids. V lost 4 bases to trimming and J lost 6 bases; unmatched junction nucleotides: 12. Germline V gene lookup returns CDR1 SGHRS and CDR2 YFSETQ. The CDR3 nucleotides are TGCGCCAGCAGCCCAATTCCGGACAGGAGCTATGAAAAACTGTTTTTT. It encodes CASSPIPDRSYEKLFF. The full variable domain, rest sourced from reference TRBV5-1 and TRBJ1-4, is KAGVTQTPRYLIKTRGQQVTLSCSPISGHRSVSWYQQTPGQGLQFLFEYFSETQRNKGNFPGRFSGRQFSNSRSEMNVSTLELGDSALYLCASSPIPDRSYEKLFFGSGTQLSVL.

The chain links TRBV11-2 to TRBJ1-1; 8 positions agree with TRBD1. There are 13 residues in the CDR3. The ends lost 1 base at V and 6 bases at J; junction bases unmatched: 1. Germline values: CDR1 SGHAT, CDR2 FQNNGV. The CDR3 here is CASSLGTGSEAFF. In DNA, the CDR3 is TGTGCCAGCAGCTTAGGGACAGGGTCTGAAGCTTTCTTT.

The CDR3 DNA sequence: TGCGCCAGCAGTCAATCGGATGGACAGTCCCAAAAGGAAAAACTGTTTTTT. Its protein is CASSQSDGQSQKEKLFF. The chain couples TRBV23-1 to TRBJ1-4; a weak D match, TRBD1 (6 bases). TRBV23-1 is placed among ORFs of uncertain function. The CDR3 has 17 amino acids. V shed 0 bases and J shed 8 bases, with 19 bases lying between them.

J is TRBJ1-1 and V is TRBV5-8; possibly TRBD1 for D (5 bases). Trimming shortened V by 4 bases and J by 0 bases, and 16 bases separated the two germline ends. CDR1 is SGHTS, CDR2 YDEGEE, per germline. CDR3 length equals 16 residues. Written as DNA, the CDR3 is TGTGCCAGCAGCCATCTCACAGGCCTAATGAACACTGAAGCTTTCTTT. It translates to CASSHLTGLMNTEAFF.

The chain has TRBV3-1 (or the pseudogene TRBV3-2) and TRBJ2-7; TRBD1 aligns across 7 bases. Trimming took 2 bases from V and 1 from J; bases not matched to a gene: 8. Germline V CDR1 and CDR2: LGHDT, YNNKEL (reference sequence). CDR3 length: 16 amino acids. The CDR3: CASSQPRTGLSYEQYF. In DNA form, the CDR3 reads TGTGCCAGCAGCCAACCCCGGACAGGATTATCCTACGAGCAGTACTTC.

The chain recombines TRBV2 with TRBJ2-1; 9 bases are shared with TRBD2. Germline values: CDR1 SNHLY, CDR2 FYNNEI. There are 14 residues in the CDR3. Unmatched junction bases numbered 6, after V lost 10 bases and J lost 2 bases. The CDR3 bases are TGTGCCACCCAGACTAGCGGAACCTACAATGAGCAGTTCTTC. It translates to CATQTSGTYNEQFF.

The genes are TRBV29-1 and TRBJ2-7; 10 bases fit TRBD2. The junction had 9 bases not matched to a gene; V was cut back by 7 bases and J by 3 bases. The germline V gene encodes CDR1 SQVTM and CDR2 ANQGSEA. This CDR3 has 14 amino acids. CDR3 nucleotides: TGCAGCGCTGGGATTGCTAGCGGGAGCTACGAGCAGTACTTC. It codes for CSAGIASGSYEQYF.

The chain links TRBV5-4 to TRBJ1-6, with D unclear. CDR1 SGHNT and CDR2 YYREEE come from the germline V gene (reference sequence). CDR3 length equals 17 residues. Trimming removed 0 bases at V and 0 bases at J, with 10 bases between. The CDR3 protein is CASSLGRESSYNSPLHF. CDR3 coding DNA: TGTGCCAGCAGCTTGGGTAGAGAGTCCTCCTATAATTCACCCCTCCACTTT.

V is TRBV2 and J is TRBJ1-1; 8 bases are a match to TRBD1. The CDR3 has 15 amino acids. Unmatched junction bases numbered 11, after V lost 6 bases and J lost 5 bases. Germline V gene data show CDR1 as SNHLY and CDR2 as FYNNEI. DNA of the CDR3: TGTGCCAGCAGGGGAGCAGGGGGCGGGATGACTGAAGCTTTCTTT. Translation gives CASRGAGGGMTEAFF.

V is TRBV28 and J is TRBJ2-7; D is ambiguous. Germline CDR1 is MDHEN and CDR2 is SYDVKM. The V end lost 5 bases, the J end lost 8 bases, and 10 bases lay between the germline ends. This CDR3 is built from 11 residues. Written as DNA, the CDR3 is TGTGCCAGCAGTGGGCCCAGACAGCAGTACTTC. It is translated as CASSGPRQQYF. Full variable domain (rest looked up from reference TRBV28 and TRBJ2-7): DVKVTQSSRYLVKRTGEKVFLECVQDMDHENMFWYRQDPGLGLRLIYFSYDVKMKEKGDIPEGYSVSREKKERFSLILESASTNQTSMYLCASSGPRQQYFGPGTRLTVT.

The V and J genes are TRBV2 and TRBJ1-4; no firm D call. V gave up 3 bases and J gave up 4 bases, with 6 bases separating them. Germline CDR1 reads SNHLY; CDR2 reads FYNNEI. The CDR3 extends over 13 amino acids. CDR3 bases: TGTGCCAGCAGTGAGACTCATAATGAAAAACTGTTTTTT. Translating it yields CASSETHNEKLFF.

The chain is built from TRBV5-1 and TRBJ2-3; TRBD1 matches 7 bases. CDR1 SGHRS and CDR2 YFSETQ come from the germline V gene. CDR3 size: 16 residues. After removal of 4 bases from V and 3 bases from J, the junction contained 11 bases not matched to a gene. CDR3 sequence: CASSPRTGQGTDTQYF. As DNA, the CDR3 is TGCGCCAGCAGCCCACGGACAGGACAAGGGACAGATACGCAGTATTTT.